The 21 T cell receptor beta chains in this list originate from one sample, sequenced in a study of T cell responses to AZD1222 COVID-19 vaccine. Method: immunoSEQ multiplex PCR; TCRdb's copy keeps in-frame clones and lacks some. The sample has fewer than 200,000 clones; 70% to 90% are singletons. The input for sequencing was peripheral blood, taken 28 days after the second AZD1222 dose. The receptors derive from an adult who received the AZD1222 COVID-19 vaccine.

This chain joins TRBV4-1 and TRBJ2-5, with 11 bases matching TRBD2. Germline CDR1 reads MGHRA; CDR2 reads YSYEKL. Trimming at V came to 0 bases and at J to 5 bases, leaving 5 bases not matched to a gene. This CDR3 has 16 residues. The CDR3 reads CASSQDLAGGLETQYF. The CDR3 bases are TGCGCCAGCAGCCAAGATTTAGCGGGGGGGCTGGAGACCCAGTACTTC.

The J gene is TRBJ1-3, the V gene TRBV5-4; D unresolved. In germline, CDR1 is SGHNT, CDR2 YYREEE (reference sequence). This CDR3 contains 11 residues. V was clipped by 7 bases and J by 0 bases, with 2 bases between them. The CDR3 loop is CASYSGNTIYF. CDR3 nucleotides: TGTGCCAGCTACTCTGGAAACACCATATATTTT.

V gene TRBV15 combines with J gene TRBJ2-5; D gene uncertain. V lost 0 bases and J 5 bases, leaving 13 bases between the germline ends. This CDR3 spans 15 amino acids. Germline lookup yields CDR1 LNHNV and CDR2 YYDKDF (reference sequence). The CDR3 here is CATSRDWRWPETQYF. The DNA of the CDR3 is TGTGCCACCAGCAGAGATTGGCGCTGGCCCGAGACCCAGTACTTC. The whole variable domain, remainder taken from reference TRBV15 and TRBJ2-5, is DAMVIQNPRYQVTQFGKPVTLSCSQTLNHNVMYWYQQKSSQAPKLLFHYYDKDFNNEADTPDNFQSRRPNTSFCFLDIRSPGLGDTAMYLCATSRDWRWPETQYFGPGTRLLVL.

DNA of the CDR3: TGTGCCAGCAGCTTCGAGACAGCCGGGAGTGAGCAGTTCTTC. It is translated as CASSFETAGSEQFF. The chain links TRBV5-5 to TRBJ2-1; the D gene is possibly TRBD2 (6 bases). Looked up from germline, CDR1 is SGHKS and CDR2 is YYEKEE (reference sequence). The CDR3 has 14 residues. V was cut by 2 bases and J by 9 bases, with 15 bases left in between.

The chain is built from TRBV9 and TRBJ1-3; D gene unclear. Germline-derived CDR1 and CDR2 are SGDLS and YYNGEE. The V end lost 1 base, the J end lost 0 bases, and 5 bases lay between the germline ends. This CDR3 contains 14 residues. CDR3 sequence: CASSVSSSGNTIYF. Written as DNA, the CDR3 is TGTGCCAGCAGCGTAAGCAGCTCTGGAAACACCATATATTTT.

The rearrangement links TRBV5-6 to TRBJ2-2; D possibly corresponds to TRBD2 (5 bases). In germline, CDR1 is SGHDT, CDR2 YYEEEE. This CDR3 spans 16 amino acids. CDR3 loop: CDSRHRVRENTGELFF. As DNA, the CDR3 is TGTGACTCCCGCCACCGGGTTCGGGAGAACACCGGGGAGCTGTTTTTT.

The chain has TRBV5-5 and TRBJ2-3; the D gene could be TRBD1 or TRBD2 (5 bases each). The CDR3 length is 15 residues. Per the germline V gene, CDR1 is SGHKS and CDR2 is YYEKEE (reference sequence). Trimming removed 2 bases from V and 2 bases from J, with 12 bases in between. In DNA form, the CDR3 reads TGTGCCAGCAGCTTTTGGGACGGACACACAGATACGCAGTATTTT. Protein sequence: CASSFWDGHTDTQYF. The whole variable domain, remainder taken from reference TRBV5-5 and TRBJ2-3, is DAGVTQSPTHLIKTRGQQVTLRCSPISGHKSVSWYQQVLGQGPQFIFQYYEKEERGRGNFPDRFSARQFPNYSSELNVNALLLGDSALYLCASSFWDGHTDTQYFGPGTRLTVL.

This sequence joins TRBV5-6 and TRBJ1-2; a weak D match, TRBD1 (6 bases). V shed 5 bases and J shed 5 bases, with 16 bases lying between them. This CDR3 has 14 residues. Germline-derived CDR1 and CDR2 are SGHDT and YYEEEE. CDR3 sequence (DNA): TGTGCCAGCAGGGGACAACCTGATCTTTATGGCTACACCTTC. Its protein product is CASRGQPDLYGYTF.

The chain joins TRBV27 to TRBJ1-2; 10 bases agree with TRBD1. Per germline, CDR1 MNHEY and CDR2 SMNVEV (reference sequence). J gave up 6 bases and V 4 bases, and 2 bases lay outside the gene matches. The length of the CDR3 is 13 residues. The DNA of the CDR3 is TGTGCCAGCAGTTCGGGACAGGGGAATGGCTACACCTTC. Its translation is CASSSGQGNGYTF.

The genes are TRBV27 and TRBJ1-2, with D perhaps TRBD1 (5 bases). The CDR3 loop spans 13 amino acids. Germline V gene lookup returns CDR1 MNHEY and CDR2 SMNVEV (reference sequence). V was clipped by 6 bases and J by 2 bases, with 10 bases between them. CDR3 bases: TGTGCCAGCAGCCCTGGGGCAAACTATGGCTACACCTTC. Translated: CASSPGANYGYTF.

This clone was seen only once. The rearrangement uses TRBV27 and TRBJ1-5, with D perhaps matching TRBD1 (6 bases). V lost 4 bases and J 9 bases, leaving 28 bases between the germline ends. This CDR3 spans 18 amino acids. CDR1 and CDR2 from the germline V gene are MNHEY and SMNVEV (reference sequence). Here the CDR3 DNA reads TGTGCCAGCAGTTCATCGAGGGTGGGACCGAGGGGGGATGGGCCCCAGCATTTT. It specifies CASSSSRVGPRGDGPQHF.

The V gene is TRBV5-5, the J gene TRBJ1-2, with D tentatively TRBD1 (5 bases). This CDR3 has 17 amino acids. Germline loops: CDR1 SGHKS, CDR2 YYEKEE (reference sequence). The V end lost 2 bases, the J end lost 4 bases, and 21 bases lay between the germline ends. CDR3 DNA: TGTGCCAGCAGCTTTGATATTGGGACCTACACGCCCTATGGCTACACCTTC. This translates into CASSFDIGTYTPYGYTF.

The V and J genes are TRBV3-1 (or the pseudogene TRBV3-2) and TRBJ1-2; D uncertain. From germline, CDR1 is LGHDT and CDR2 YNNKEL (reference sequence). Trimming pared 5 bases from V and 4 bases from J, leaving 8 bases between. The CDR3 contains 12 residues. CDR3 coding DNA: TGTGCCAGCAGCTTCCGGGCCTATGGCTACACCTTC. This translates into CASSFRAYGYTF.

The rearrangement joins TRBV2 to TRBJ2-7, with TRBD1 identical over 7 bases. Germline lookup yields CDR1 SNHLY and CDR2 FYNNEI. With 4 bases clipped from V and 4 bases from J, the junction kept 1 base outside the gene matches. CDR3 length: 12 residues. In DNA, the CDR3 is TGTGCCAGCAGTGGACAGGGTTACGAGCAGTACTTC. Translating gives CASSGQGYEQYF. Full variable domain (remainder filled in from reference TRBV2 and TRBJ2-7): EPEVTQTPSHQVTQMGQEVILRCVPISNHLYFYWYRQILGQKVEFLVSFYNNEISEKSEIFDDQFSVERPDGSNFTLKIRSTKLEDSAMYFCASSGQGYEQYFGPGTRLTVT.

The chain joins TRBV18 to TRBJ2-1; TRBD2 is a possible D gene (6 bases). This CDR3 region has 13 residues. The V gene lost 3 bases and the J gene lost 7 bases, with 10 bases spanning the gap. Germline V CDR1 and CDR2: KGHSH, LQKENI. CDR3 residues: CASSPTRTNEQFF. CDR3 nucleotides: TGTGCCAGCTCACCGACTAGAACAAATGAGCAGTTCTTC.

This chain connects TRBV5-6 to TRBJ1-1, with D uncertain. Germline CDR1 and CDR2: SGHDT and YYEEEE. This CDR3 spans 17 amino acids. Trimming pared 1 base from V and 0 bases from J, leaving 16 bases between. The CDR3 DNA follows: TGTGCCAGCAGCTTGTATCCGCAAAAGATGGTGAACACTGAAGCTTTCTTT. Encoded protein: CASSLYPQKMVNTEAFF.

In this sample, this clone turned up once. Other DNA variants within this sample encode the same CDR3. V and J are TRBV11-2 and TRBJ2-3; no definite D call. Trimming shortened V by 1 base and J by 6 bases, and 5 bases separated the two germline ends. The length of the CDR3 is 12 residues. The germline gives CDR1 SGHAT, CDR2 FQNNGV. The chain's CDR3 is CASSLVPDTQYF. The CDR3 region has the DNA TGTGCCAGCAGCTTAGTCCCGGATACGCAGTATTTT.

This clone was counted only a few times. The V gene is TRBV14, the J gene TRBJ1-1, with D perhaps TRBD1 (5 bases). Trimming pared 4 bases from V and 0 bases from J, leaving 12 bases between. This CDR3 has 15 residues. Germline V lookup: CDR1 SGHDN, CDR2 FVKESK. In DNA, the CDR3 is TGTGCCAGCAGCCCCTACACGGGACTGAACACTGAAGCTTTCTTT. This gives the protein CASSPYTGLNTEAFF.

The V call is TRBV4-3, the J call TRBJ2-5; 8 bases line up with TRBD2. Germline V gene sequence: CDR1 LGHNA, CDR2 YSLEER. V trimming: 0 bases; J trimming: 0 bases; junction bases outside the gene matches: 9. The CDR3 is made up of 18 amino acids. The CDR3 region is CASSQDLRGGAYQETQYF. The CDR3 nucleotides read TGCGCCAGCAGCCAAGATCTTCGGGGGGGGGCGTACCAAGAGACCCAGTACTTC.

This clone was seen only a few times. The chain has TRBV9 and TRBJ2-7; D may match TRBD1 or TRBD2 (5 bases each). Germline V gives CDR1 SGDLS, CDR2 YYNGEE. Trimming took 0 bases from V and 4 from J, leaving 11 bases between them. The length of the CDR3 is 14 residues. CDR3: CASSVGRGEYEQYF. The DNA of the CDR3 is TGTGCCAGCAGCGTAGGTCGGGGCGAATACGAGCAGTACTTC. The variable domain in full, completed from reference TRBV9 and TRBJ2-7, reads DSGVTQTPKHLITATGQRVTLRCSPRSGDLSVYWYQQSLDQGLQFLIQYYNGEERAKGNILERFSAQQFPDLHSELNLSSLELGDSALYFCASSVGRGEYEQYFGPGTRLTVT.

This chain uses TRBV10-3 with TRBJ1-2; D is unclear. Trimming shortened V by 3 bases and J by 6 bases, and 11 bases separated the two germline ends. The CDR3 is 13 residues long. Germline V lookup: CDR1 ENHRY, CDR2 SYGVKD. The CDR3 DNA follows: TGTGCCATCAGTGACGGGTCGAGGGATGGCTACACCTTC. This sequence encodes CAISDGSRDGYTF.